The 23 T cell receptor beta chains below all came from one sample that was sequenced in a study of blood T cells in healthy people across ages. Then a second PCR, running about 6 to 12 cycles, was carried out with a sample-barcoded 5' primer and a J-beta primer mix. MiXCR was run by TCRdb on the 5' RACE reads, yielding one entry per CDR3 protein. The table records roughly 1,500,000 distinct CDR3 sequences, approximately 40% of them present only once. Sequencing was done on a sample of blood. All receptors come from a woman aged 18 to 35 in good health.

The chain employs TRBV20-1 and TRBJ1-5; TRBD1 aligns across 7 bases. J was trimmed by 1 base and V by 0 bases; bases with no gene match: 6. This CDR3 spans 16 amino acids. Germline values: CDR1 DFQATT, CDR2 SNEGSKA (reference sequence). CDR3 amino acids: CSARDLPGGSNQPQHF. CDR3 sequence (DNA): TGCAGTGCTAGAGATCTGCCAGGGGGAAGCAATCAGCCCCAGCATTTT.

V usage is TRBV3-1 and J usage is TRBJ1-2; D is undetermined. The CDR3 spans 14 residues. Trimming left V 5 bases short and J 4 bases short, with 14 bases between. Germline loops: CDR1 LGHDT, CDR2 YNNKEL (reference sequence). The CDR3 loop is CASSDLESRYGYTF. The CDR3 nucleotides are TGTGCCAGCAGCGACCTCGAAAGTCGCTATGGCTACACCTTC.

The chain uses TRBV4-2 and TRBJ1-2; tentative D call: TRBD1 (5 bases). The V end was cut by 1 base, the J end by 3 bases, with 18 bases between. The germline CDR1 and CDR2 sequences are LGHNA and YNFKEQ. This CDR3 comprises 17 residues. The CDR3 protein is CASSQVGEFVGDYGYTF. The CDR3 nucleotides read TGTGCCAGCAGCCAAGTGGGGGAATTCGTGGGGGACTATGGCTACACCTTC.

The table lists this clonotype with a few counts. The CDR3 reads CASSYSGIDPYEQYF. The DNA for the CDR3 is TGCGCCAGCAGTTATAGCGGGATAGACCCCTACGAGCAGTACTTC. The chain combines TRBV5-1 with TRBJ2-7; 8 bases line up with TRBD2. The CDR3 consists of 15 residues. V shed 5 bases and J 2 bases; nucleotides not matched to a gene: 9. Germline CDR1 reads SGHRS; CDR2 reads YFSETQ.

CDR3 in amino acids: CSARLLGGPSPRYNEQFF. The DNA of the CDR3 is TGCAGTGCTAGGTTGTTGGGGGGGCCGTCCCCGAGGTACAATGAGCAGTTCTTC. This chain links TRBV20-1 with TRBJ2-1, with D maybe TRBD2 (7 bases). Trimming removed 3 bases at V and 4 bases at J, with 25 bases between. Germline V CDR1 and CDR2: DFQATT, SNEGSKA (reference sequence). The CDR3 consists of 18 residues.

The chain uses TRBV6-6 and TRBJ2-4; D is uncertain. The J call may not be correct, given that the DNA end is closer to TRBJ2-7. The length of the CDR3 is 12 residues. CDR1 is MNHNY and CDR2 is SVGAGI in the germline V gene (reference sequence). For the CDR3, the DNA is TGTGCCAGCAGCAGCTCCGATCGCGAGCAGTACTTC. This gives the protein CASSSSDREQYF.

In its sample, this clonotype was seen many times. The chain is built from TRBV29-1 and TRBJ2-1; 8 bases agree with TRBD2. CDR3 length: 14 amino acids. Germline V gene data show CDR1 as SQVTM and CDR2 as ANQGSEA. The V segment lost 7 bases and the J segment 3 bases; nucleotides outside the gene matches: 8. DNA of the CDR3: TGCAGCGCTAAGCGGGAGTTGGACTACAATGAGCAGTTCTTC. The encoded protein is CSAKRELDYNEQFF.

This clonotype has only a few counts. V gene TRBV10-3 combines with J gene TRBJ2-1, with TRBD2 identical over 9 bases. The V and J ends lost 4 bases and 9 bases, in that order; junction bases with no gene match: 10. The CDR3 contains 15 residues. CDR1 is ENHRY, CDR2 SYGVKD, per germline. The CDR3 bases are TGTGCCATCAGTGGCTTAGCGGGAGAGAATGGTGAGCAGTTCTTC. As protein: CAISGLAGENGEQFF.

The genes are TRBV6-5 and TRBJ2-6; possibly TRBD1 for D (5 bases). Trimming removed 2 bases from V and 0 bases from J, with 8 bases in between. The germline V gene encodes CDR1 MNHEY and CDR2 SVGAGI. The CDR3 is 16 amino acids. CDR3 sequence reads: CASSYDRGSGANVLTF. CDR3 DNA: TGTGCCAGCAGTTACGACAGAGGCTCTGGGGCCAACGTCCTGACTTTC.

In its sample, this clonotype was seen once. The chain carries TRBV5-1 and TRBJ1-2; 9 positions agree with TRBD1. V shed 4 bases, J shed 1 base, and the junction held 5 bases outside the gene matches. This CDR3 is built from 15 residues. Germline CDR1 reads SGHRS; CDR2 reads YFSETQ. The CDR3 coding sequence is TGCGCCAGCAGCGAGTGGACAGGGGTTAACTATGGCTACACCTTC. Protein sequence: CASSEWTGVNYGYTF. The whole variable domain, remainder taken from reference TRBV5-1 and TRBJ1-2, is KAGVTQTPRYLIKTRGQQVTLSCSPISGHRSVSWYQQTPGQGLQFLFEYFSETQRNKGNFPGRFSGRQFSNSRSEMNVSTLELGDSALYLCASSEWTGVNYGYTFGSGTRLTVV.

The chain has TRBV6-5 and TRBJ2-3; 9 bases line up with TRBD2. With 2 bases clipped from V and 3 bases from J, the junction kept 12 bases outside the gene matches. The CDR3 consists of 18 residues. Per germline, CDR1 MNHEY and CDR2 SVGAGI. The CDR3 nucleotides are TGTGCCAGCAGTTACACCACCAGTAGCGGGGGCGATACAGATACGCAGTATTTT. It specifies CASSYTTSSGGDTDTQYF.

This clonotype was seen more than once but under ten times. The chain uses TRBV11-2 and TRBJ2-7; D may be TRBD2 (6 bases). The CDR3 loop spans 11 amino acids. V dropped 5 bases and J dropped 9 bases, with 11 bases sitting between them. Germline lookup yields CDR1 SGHAT and CDR2 FQNNGV. The CDR3 protein is CASSGGGVQYF. The CDR3 DNA is TGTGCCAGCAGCGGAGGAGGGGTGCAGTACTTC.

V gene TRBV27 combines with J gene TRBJ2-4; a possible D gene is TRBD2 (6 bases). Germline V CDR1 and CDR2: MNHEY, SMNVEV (reference sequence). The CDR3 runs 16 residues. Trimming cost V 4 bases and J 2 bases, with 15 bases left between them. The CDR3 region has the DNA TGTGCCAGCAGTTCGGGGACTGCCGGCTCCAAAAACATTCAGTACTTC. Translating it yields CASSSGTAGSKNIQYF.

The rearrangement joins TRBV20-1 to TRBJ2-1; D is possibly TRBD1 (6 bases). CDR3 size: 16 residues. Germline V lookup: CDR1 DFQATT, CDR2 SNEGSKA (reference sequence). V dropped 1 base and J dropped 3 bases, with 16 bases sitting between them. Here the CDR3 DNA reads TGCAGTGCTAGAGGATGGGGGCAGTTGCTCTACAATGAGCAGTTCTTC. It encodes CSARGWGQLLYNEQFF.

Many counts were recorded for this clonotype. V is TRBV29-1 and J is TRBJ2-7; 7 nucleotides align to TRBD2. The CDR3 loop spans 13 amino acids. Germline V gene sequence: CDR1 SQVTM, CDR2 ANQGSEA. The trim removed 1 base at V and 0 bases at J, leaving 0 bases unmatched. The DNA for the CDR3 is TGCAGCGTTGAAGCGGGGGGCTCCTACGAGCAGTACTTC. Translated, it gives CSVEAGGSYEQYF.

This clonotype was seen more than once but under ten times. The chain employs TRBV5-1 and TRBJ2-1, with 9 bases lining up with TRBD2. Germline loops: CDR1 SGHRS, CDR2 YFSETQ. CDR3 length equals 16 residues. V was clipped by 3 bases and J by 2 bases; unmatched bases: 6. CDR3: CASSWNLAGTYNEQFF. As DNA, the CDR3 is TGCGCCAGCAGCTGGAACCTAGCGGGAACCTACAATGAGCAGTTCTTC. The full variable domain, with the rest looked up from reference TRBV5-1 and TRBJ2-1, is KAGVTQTPRYLIKTRGQQVTLSCSPISGHRSVSWYQQTPGQGLQFLFEYFSETQRNKGNFPGRFSGRQFSNSRSEMNVSTLELGDSALYLCASSWNLAGTYNEQFFGPGTRLTVL.

The chain employs TRBV10-3 and TRBJ2-1; D remains ambiguous. The germline gives CDR1 ENHRY, CDR2 SYGVKD. Trimming left V 1 base short and J 0 bases short, with 7 bases between. The CDR3 covers 15 residues. The CDR3 nucleotides are TGTGCCATCAGTGAGTACGGTAGCTCCTACAATGAGCAGTTCTTC. This encodes CAISEYGSSYNEQFF.

In its sample, this clonotype was seen once. The V and J genes are TRBV6-2 or TRBV6-3 and TRBJ2-1, with no clear D. Near its end, the DNA agrees better with TRBJ2-7, so the J call may be wrong. CDR1 and CDR2 from the germline V gene are MNHEY and SVGEGT. This CDR3 contains 12 residues. CDR3 amino acids: CASRDGYNEQYF. The CDR3 nucleotides are TGTGCCAGCAGAGATGGTTACAATGAGCAGTACTTC.

The chain couples TRBV4-1 to TRBJ1-5, with D possibly TRBD1 on 6 matching bases. The germline V and J ends were trimmed by 0 bases and 5 bases, with 23 bases remaining between them. The length of the CDR3 is 19 residues. The germline CDR1 and CDR2 sequences are MGHRA and YSYEKL. CDR3 bases: TGCGCCAGCAGCCAAGATCCCCTAGCTTTACGACAGGAGGATCAGCCCCAGCATTTT. As protein: CASSQDPLALRQEDQPQHF.

The gene calls are TRBV14 and TRBJ2-4, with 13 bases lining up with TRBD2. This CDR3 comprises 18 residues. Germline CDR1 is SGHDN and CDR2 is FVKESK. The J segment lost 2 bases and the V segment lost 4 bases, leaving 8 bases of the junction unmatched. CDR3 sequence: CASSPGGLAGLTKNIQYF. The CDR3 DNA sequence: TGTGCCAGCAGCCCCGGGGGACTAGCGGGACTAACCAAAAACATTCAGTACTTC.

A note on this clonotype: A junction end diverges from the germline sequence, so it may reflect a read error. This chain joins TRBV6-5 and TRBJ2-6; possibly TRBD1 or TRBD2 for D (5 bases each). Germline assignment: CDR1 MNHEY and CDR2 SVGAGI. This CDR3 comprises 16 residues. CDR3 amino acids: CASSSGPHSRANVLTF. The CDR3 region has the DNA TGTGCCAGTAGTTCGGGACCCCACTCTAGGGCCAACGTCCTGACTTTC.

The rearrangement joins TRBV2 to TRBJ2-7, with 9 bases fitting TRBD1. The CDR3 is 14 residues long. Per the germline V gene, CDR1 is SNHLY and CDR2 is FYNNEI. Germline trimming cut 8 bases from V and 2 bases from J; bases unmatched to any gene: 7. The CDR3 loop is CASGGTGLAYEQYF. CDR3 bases: TGTGCCAGCGGAGGGACAGGGCTGGCCTACGAGCAGTACTTC.

The gene calls are TRBV15 and TRBJ2-5, with no clear D. V was cut by 1 base and J by 3 bases, with 12 bases left in between. The CDR3 totals 15 residues. In germline, CDR1 is LNHNV, CDR2 YYDKDF (reference sequence). The CDR3 spells CATSRVMGKEETQYF. The CDR3 DNA sequence: TGTGCCACCAGCAGAGTCATGGGGAAGGAAGAGACCCAGTACTTC.